The source of this T cell receptor beta chain is a study of vaccination and CD4 T cells after COVID-19. On the study more broadly: Blood was drawn a median around 72 days post second dose, range 14 to 241. Stimulation of the cells used overlapping spike peptide pools from SARS-CoV-2 and from the common cold coronaviruses HCoV-NL63, HCoV-OC43 and HCoV-229E.

With the Oncomine TCR Beta short-read assay, DNA from cultured CD4+ T cells was sequenced. MiXCR, applied by TCRdb to the PCR reads, yields one record per CDR3 protein. This table holds some 3,900 distinct CDR3 sequences, about 40% found once. The CDR3 runs to 14 residues. Described treatment: roughly nine-day PBMC culture with coronavirus spike peptide pools or control peptides (ViraFEST assay). Dates of PCR positivity, March to December 2020, preceded the US Alpha, Beta and Delta variants. This clonotype has more than one count but fewer than ten. Antigen specificity is unknown. The junction shows a germline mismatch at one end, possibly a read error.

Sequencing was performed on CD4+ T cells from blood, cultured in vitro. The chain couples TRBV12-3 or TRBV12-4 to TRBJ1-1, with D maybe TRBD1 (6 bases). This TCR derives from a human donor who had recovered from COVID-19. The CDR3 DNA is TGTGCCAGCAGTCCCCTTTCCGAGGACAGCCTGAACCAATTT. Its protein is CASSPLSEDSLNQF.